Presented here are 28 T cell receptor beta chains from one specimen sequenced in a study of technical replicates of blood from a handful of donors. The table came from immunoSEQ multiplex PCR; TCRdb's copy has only in-frame clones and leaves some out. Of some 94,000 clones in the sample, almost 97% were seen once. Material: T cells isolated from PBMCs. All receptors come from a human donor in good health.

V gene TRBV13 combines with J gene TRBJ2-7, with 9 positions matching TRBD1. The germline CDR1 and CDR2 sequences are PRHDT and FYEKMQ (reference sequence). The CDR3 length is 14 residues. The V segment lost 3 bases and the J segment 4 bases; nucleotides outside the gene matches: 4. CDR3 region: CASSFGQGRYEQYF. The CDR3 DNA follows: TGTGCCAGCAGCTTTGGACAGGGGAGGTACGAGCAGTACTTC.

This clone was found a few times. This sequence joins TRBV4-1 and TRBJ1-5; 7 bases line up with TRBD1. Trimming removed 3 bases from V and 1 base from J; junction bases left unmatched: 3. The CDR3 sequence is 15 residues long. Germline V lookup: CDR1 MGHRA, CDR2 YSYEKL. CDR3 in amino acids: CASSQWTGSNQPQHF. The CDR3 DNA follows: TGCGCCAGCAGCCAGTGGACAGGCAGCAATCAGCCCCAGCATTTT.

This chain uses TRBV6-1 with TRBJ2-1, with unresolved D. Germline assignment: CDR1 MNHNS and CDR2 SASEGT. The CDR3 covers 13 residues. V was trimmed by 2 bases and J by 10 bases, leaving 12 bases between them. The CDR3 is CASSETQRREQFF. The DNA of the CDR3 is TGTGCCAGCAGTGAAACTCAACGCAGGGAGCAGTTCTTC.

V is TRBV6-1 and J is TRBJ2-5, with D possibly TRBD2 on 5 matching bases. This CDR3 is 15 amino acids long. Germline CDR1 MNHNS, CDR2 SASEGT. V gave up 4 bases and J gave up 5 bases, with 17 bases separating them. In DNA, the CDR3 is TGTGCCAGCAGTGGGAGTTTGTCCAGGAGGGAGACCCAGTACTTC. Protein sequence: CASSGSLSRRETQYF.

The chain carries TRBV6-1 and TRBJ2-7; 10 positions match TRBD2. CDR3 length: 14 amino acids. With V trimmed by 0 bases and J by 7 bases, 3 bases remained unmatched. Germline CDR1 reads MNHNS; CDR2 reads SASEGT. The CDR3 reads CASSEAAGGLEQYF. The CDR3 bases are TGTGCCAGCAGTGAAGCAGCGGGAGGGTTAGAGCAGTACTTC.

This chain uses TRBV7-2 with TRBJ2-2; D is possibly TRBD2 (5 bases). Germline values: CDR1 SGHTA, CDR2 FQGNSA. Trimming stripped 5 bases from V and 0 bases from J, with 16 bases between. The CDR3 consists of 17 residues. CDR3: CASSPPGSVPNTGELFF. CDR3 sequence (DNA): TGTGCCAGCAGCCCCCCGGGGAGCGTACCGAACACCGGGGAGCTGTTTTTT.

CDR3 in DNA: TGTGCCAGCAGTGAACTCCAGACTAGCGGGAGATCCGAGCAGTACTTC. Translation gives CASSELQTSGRSEQYF. The chain uses TRBV6-1 and TRBJ2-7, with TRBD2 matching 12 bases. Germline V gene lookup returns CDR1 MNHNS and CDR2 SASEGT. This CDR3 has 16 amino acids. The J segment lost 6 bases and the V segment lost 2 bases, leaving 8 bases of the junction unmatched.

V gene TRBV19 combines with J gene TRBJ2-1, with a tentative D call TRBD2 (6 bases). V was shortened by 5 bases and J by 6 bases, with 14 bases between the two germline ends. The CDR3 totals 14 residues. Germline V gene lookup returns CDR1 LNHDA and CDR2 SQIVND (reference sequence). The CDR3 DNA sequence: TGTGCCAGTAGTGCGGGACTTTTCGGCAATGAGCAGTTCTTC. Amino acid sequence: CASSAGLFGNEQFF.

The chain is built from TRBV4-3 and TRBJ2-1; a weak D match, TRBD1 (5 bases). This CDR3 has 17 residues. Germline assignment: CDR1 LGHNA and CDR2 YSLEER. Deletions cut 2 bases from V and 2 bases from J, with 16 bases between. CDR3 region: CASSQLPDQGTYNEQFF. The CDR3 DNA reads TGCGCCAGCAGCCAACTCCCCGACCAGGGCACCTACAATGAGCAGTTCTTC.

The chain is built from TRBV6-1 and TRBJ1-1; 9 nucleotides line up with TRBD1. The junction had 8 bases not matched to a gene; V was cut back by 0 bases and J by 3 bases. Germline values: CDR1 MNHNS, CDR2 SASEGT. This CDR3 has 17 residues. CDR3 in DNA: TGTGCCAGCAGTGAAGCTACCTGGACAGGGGTAGACACTGAAGCTTTCTTT. It encodes CASSEATWTGVDTEAFF.

V gene TRBV4-1 combines with J gene TRBJ1-5, with unresolved D. The germline V gene has CDR1 MGHRA and CDR2 YSYEKL. V lost 1 base to trimming and J lost 5 bases, with 24 bases between them. The CDR3 spans 19 residues. CDR3 DNA sequence: TGCGCCAGCAGCCAAGCCCCGGGAGAAAGGACGAGGACCCATCAGCCCCAGCATTTT. This sequence encodes CASSQAPGERTRTHQPQHF.

The rearrangement uses TRBV6-5 and TRBJ2-6; a weak D match, TRBD1 (5 bases). Per germline, CDR1 MNHEY and CDR2 SVGAGI. The CDR3 is made up of 15 amino acids. V was cut by 4 bases and J by 4 bases, with 11 bases left in between. CDR3 residues: CASSSDRTGANVLTF. The CDR3, as DNA: TGTGCCAGCAGTTCCGACAGAACCGGGGCCAACGTCCTGACTTTC.

This CDR3 is CASSESEGLGETQYF. CDR3 nucleotide sequence: TGCGCCAGCAGTGAGTCTGAGGGACTAGGAGAGACCCAGTACTTC. The rearrangement joins TRBV10-1 to TRBJ2-5, with 8 bases lining up with TRBD2. The CDR3 contains 15 residues. The germline V gene encodes CDR1 WNHNN and CDR2 SYGVQD (reference sequence). The ends lost 0 bases at V and 4 bases at J; junction bases unmatched: 4.

CDR3 nucleotides: TGTGCCAGCAGCTCAGGGACTAGCGGGCAAGAGAACACCGGGGAGCTGTTTTTT. Translation gives CASSSGTSGQENTGELFF. The rearrangement links TRBV7-2 to TRBJ2-2, with 12 bases aligning to TRBD2. CDR1 and CDR2 (germline): SGHTA, FQGNSA. CDR3 length: 18 residues. J gave up 1 base and V 4 bases, and 7 bases lay outside the gene matches. Together with reference TRBV7-2 and TRBJ2-2, the CDR3 gives the full variable domain: GAGVSQSPSNKVTEKGKDVELRCDPISGHTALYWYRQSLGQGLEFLIYFQGNSAPDKSGLPSDRFSAERTGGSVSTLTIQRTQQEDSAVYLCASSSGTSGQENTGELFFGEGSRLTVL.

CDR3 residues: CASSFGVGVTEAFF. The DNA for the CDR3 is TGTGCCAGCAGCTTCGGGGTGGGCGTGACTGAAGCTTTCTTT. This chain joins TRBV7-2 and TRBJ1-1; no clear D gene. Trimming cost V 3 bases and J 5 bases, with 13 bases left between them. CDR1 SGHTA and CDR2 FQGNSA come from the germline V gene. The CDR3 totals 14 residues.

This rearrangement joins TRBV15 to TRBJ1-5; D not certain. Germline values: CDR1 LNHNV, CDR2 YYDKDF (reference sequence). V lost 1 base and J 5 bases, leaving 15 bases between the germline ends. The CDR3 consists of 16 residues. The CDR3 DNA reads as TGTGCCACCAGCAGAGCTGGTCTCGCAGATTATCAGCCCCAGCATTTT. Its protein product is CATSRAGLADYQPQHF.

The chain uses TRBV5-1 and TRBJ2-1; 7 bases agree with TRBD2. The germline CDR1 and CDR2 sequences are SGHRS and YFSETQ. V dropped 1 base and J dropped 7; count of bases not matched to a gene: 8. This CDR3 is 15 amino acids long. The chain's CDR3 is CASSLNPSGINEQFF. For the CDR3, the DNA is TGCGCCAGCAGCTTGAACCCTAGCGGCATTAATGAGCAGTTCTTC.

V and J are TRBV2 and TRBJ1-2, with TRBD1 as a possible D gene (6 bases). CDR1 SNHLY and CDR2 FYNNEI come from the germline V gene. V lost 4 bases to trimming and J lost 4 bases, with 10 bases between them. CDR3 length: 13 residues. The CDR3 loop reads CASSVDSPYGYTF. For the CDR3, the DNA is TGTGCCAGCAGTGTGGACAGCCCCTATGGCTACACCTTC.

The chain recombines TRBV4-2 with TRBJ1-3; possible D gene TRBD1, 5 bases. The V gene lost 0 bases and the J gene lost 4 bases, with 13 bases spanning the gap. The CDR3 is 16 residues long. Per germline, CDR1 LGHNA and CDR2 YNFKEQ. CDR3 DNA: TGTGCCAGCAGCCAAGAAAGACAGATTATAGGAAACACCATATATTTT. Translating gives CASSQERQIIGNTIYF.

The chain couples TRBV6-5 to TRBJ2-1; the match to TRBD2 covers 8 bases. The V gene end was trimmed by 0 bases and the J gene end by 14 bases; junction bases not matched to a gene: 9. Germline CDR1 is MNHEY and CDR2 is SVGAGI. This CDR3 is built from 14 residues. The CDR3 loop reads CASSYSALAADEFF. The CDR3 DNA sequence: TGTGCCAGCAGTTACTCTGCACTAGCGGCCGACGAGTTCTTC.

This chain links TRBV11-3 with TRBJ1-1; D possibly corresponds to TRBD1 (6 bases). With 3 bases removed from V and 3 bases from J, the gap between germline ends came to 11 bases. Germline V gene sequence: CDR1 SGHNT, CDR2 YENEEA. CDR3 length: 14 residues. The CDR3 DNA is TGTGCCAGCAGCTTGACGGGGGGCCACACTGAAGCTTTCTTT. Encoded protein: CASSLTGGHTEAFF.

The rearrangement joins TRBV5-1 to TRBJ2-1; 11 nucleotides agree with TRBD2. The CDR3 has 16 amino acids. The germline CDR1 and CDR2 sequences are SGHRS and YFSETQ. V shed 5 bases, J shed 0 bases, and the junction held 4 bases outside the gene matches. This chain's CDR3 is CASSRLAGPSYNEQFF. DNA for the CDR3: TGCGCCAGCAGTAGACTAGCGGGACCCTCCTACAATGAGCAGTTCTTC.

The CDR3 spells CASSLGGSGANVLTF. The CDR3 nucleotides read TGTGCCAGCAGCTTAGGCGGCTCTGGGGCCAACGTCCTGACTTTC. The chain couples TRBV7-6 to TRBJ2-6; D gene unclear. This CDR3 contains 15 residues. The V end was cut by 1 base, the J end by 0 bases, with 4 bases between. The germline gives CDR1 SGHVS, CDR2 FNYEAQ. Variable domain in full (rest from reference TRBV7-6 and TRBJ2-6): GAGVSQSPRYKVTKRGQDVALRCDPISGHVSLYWYRQALGQGPEFLTYFNYEAQQDKSGLPNDRFSAERPEGSISTLTIQRTEQRDSAMYRCASSLGGSGANVLTFGAGSRLTVL.

The chain has TRBV30 and TRBJ1-3, with a tentative D call TRBD1 (5 bases). Germline CDR1 GTSNPN, CDR2 SVGIG (reference sequence). With 6 bases removed from V and 4 bases from J, the gap between germline ends came to 13 bases. This CDR3 has 13 residues. DNA for the CDR3: TGTGCCTGTCCGGGGGGGGACGGAAACACCATATATTTT. Translating gives CACPGGDGNTIYF. Combining the CDR3 with reference TRBV30 and TRBJ1-3 gives the whole variable domain SQTIHQWPATLVQPVGSPLSLECTVEGTSNPNLYWYRQAAGRGLQLLFYSVGIGQISSEVPQNLSASRPQDRQFILSSKKLLLSDSGFYLCACPGGDGNTIYFGEGSWLTVV.

The chain has TRBV6-5 and TRBJ1-2, with D unclear. Trimming cost V 6 bases and J 4 bases, with 15 bases left between them. This CDR3 is built from 14 residues. From germline, CDR1 is MNHEY and CDR2 SVGAGI. The CDR3, as DNA: TGTGCCAGCAGGAAAGGGTGGAGGGTCTATGGCTACACCTTC. Its translation is CASRKGWRVYGYTF.

The chain has TRBV7-2 and TRBJ2-1, with D unclear. V lost 5 bases to trimming and J lost 10 bases, with 15 bases between them. Looked up from germline, CDR1 is SGHTA and CDR2 is FQGNSA. CDR3 length equals 13 residues. CDR3 bases: TGTGCCAGCAGCCGCACCTTTGAGCTCGAGCAGTTCTTC. As protein: CASSRTFELEQFF.

This chain uses TRBV5-1 with TRBJ1-2, with no clear D. This CDR3 comprises 13 residues. Looked up from germline, CDR1 is SGHRS and CDR2 is YFSETQ. Trimming took off 0 bases at V and 7 bases at J, with 10 bases between the two ends. The CDR3 region has the DNA TGCGCCAGCAGCTTGGGTCAGATATTTGGCTACACCTTC. It is translated as CASSLGQIFGYTF.

This chain joins TRBV28 and TRBJ2-5, with 9 bases fitting TRBD1. This CDR3 contains 13 residues. Germline assignment: CDR1 MDHEN and CDR2 SYDVKM. V dropped 8 bases and J dropped 3; count of bases not matched to a gene: 4. For the CDR3, the DNA is TGTGCCAGCGGCGACAGGGGGAAAGAGACCCAGTACTTC. It yields the protein CASGDRGKETQYF. The full variable domain, its missing parts supplied by reference TRBV28 and TRBJ2-5, is DVKVTQSSRYLVKRTGEKVFLECVQDMDHENMFWYRQDPGLGLRLIYFSYDVKMKEKGDIPEGYSVSREKKERFSLILESASTNQTSMYLCASGDRGKETQYFGPGTRLLVL.